This T cell receptor (beta chain) was retrieved from a study of CD4 T cells in relation to SARS-CoV-2 and coronaviruses (dated by TCRdb to the early 2020s). As for the study more broadly: The ViraFEST assay cultured PBMCs with antigen for more than nine days, then sequenced TCR beta CDR3s to find antigen-specific clonal expansions. The negative reference condition was either a culture with an HIV-1 Nef peptide pool or a culture with no peptide. Patient-derived lymphoblastoid cell lines were used to map the HLA restriction of shared crossreactive spike epitopes. Memory CD4+ T cell crossreactivity between SARS-CoV-2 and common cold coronavirus spike proteins was assessed at the TCR clonotype level in the study. The Adaptive Biotechnologies TCR-sequencing kit was used for samples from a few pre-COVID donors and for the naive versus memory experiments, whereas the other data were Illumina-based. A different, Illumina-based TCR-beta assay was used to sequence expansion assays from other donors in the study.

This clone is a singleton in its sample. Its specific antigen is unknown. Per-base quality was not reported, and no clone a single base away is much larger than it. The library was obtained by the immunoSEQ multiplex PCR assay. For the original study's pipeline: During preprocessing, nonproductive sequences were removed, along with CDR3s that did not begin with C, did not end with F or W, or were shorter than 7 amino acids. Antigen-specific clonotypes were called with the MANAFEST web app, based on expansion relative to reference and other culture wells. A clone counted as positive if significantly expanded in 2 of 3 replicate wells versus the reference culture at FDR below 0.05. To be called positive, a clone also had to show significant expansion compared with every other tandem well and an odds ratio greater than 5. CDR3 homology was measured as pairwise Levenshtein distance, computed with the stringdist R package after trimming three terminal residues from each end. In TCRdb, the immuneACCESS table is reduced to in-frame sequences with V and J assigned. These tables do not hold every clone; where another copy was compared, an unresolved V gene accounts for under half, and the others remain unexplained. V, J and clone size derive from that table, while D and trimming were established from the DNA sequence. The sample table lists approximately 17,000 clones, approximately 80% of them with a count of one. The ten largest clones represent approximately 10% of the sample.

There are 18 amino acids in the CDR3, from cysteine to phenylalanine inclusive. Only the CDR3 portion is preserved as DNA: 54 bases, with reading frame beginning at the first base. The CDR1 and CDR2 encoded by the germline V gene are SGHVS and FNYEAQ. V sheds 1 base and J sheds 0 bases, leaving 13 bases between their ends. The investigation overall reported the following: Compared with monoreactive clones, crossreactive clones had significantly weaker SARS-CoV-2-driven expansion, a result consistent with antigenic imprinting. No donor contributed both pre-pandemic and post-infection samples, which limited tracing the source of pre-existing responses. Since the crossreactivity analysis centred on spike protein, crossreactivity against other viral proteins was not assessed. Small numbers of patients and of tested TCRs were a limitation of the study. Memory CD4+ clonotypes crossrecognizing SARS-CoV-2 and at least one common cold coronavirus spike were found in 60% to 75% of donors.

CD4+ T cells from unexposed donors were collected before the COVID-19 pandemic (2011-2018). After 10 days of culture, CD4+ T cells were isolated with the EasySep CD4+ T cell isolation kit. As far as cell numbers permitted, CD4+ T cells from unexposed donors were tested for reactivity against SARS-CoV-2 S and N as well as four spike pools from common cold coronaviruses. Approximately 1.8 million PBMCs per well were cultured in IMDM with approximately 5% human AB serum and around 10 IU/ml IL-2. Half of the culture medium was replaced with fresh IL-2-containing medium on days 3 and 7. In general, every peptide culture condition was set up in three replicate wells. The leukapheresis product for the unexposed donors was obtained through commercial purchase. Ficoll-Paque PLUS gradient centrifugation was used to isolate PBMCs from either whole blood or leukapheresis product. PBMCs were either used fresh in the expansion assay or cryopreserved at -140 degrees C. The QIAamp Micro DNA Kit was used to extract genomic DNA from the CD4+ T cells.

The sequence was obtained from a human donor in good health. Sequencing input: CD4+ T cells from PBMCs, cultured in vitro. The sequence joins TRBV7-6 to TRBJ2-6, with the D call perhaps TRBD1 or TRBD2, as 5 bases match in each case. The CDR3 region: CASSLGLGVGSGANVLTF. The sequenced DNA is TGTGCCAGCAGCTTAGGCCTGGGGGTCGGCTCTGGGGCCAACGTCCTGACTTTC.